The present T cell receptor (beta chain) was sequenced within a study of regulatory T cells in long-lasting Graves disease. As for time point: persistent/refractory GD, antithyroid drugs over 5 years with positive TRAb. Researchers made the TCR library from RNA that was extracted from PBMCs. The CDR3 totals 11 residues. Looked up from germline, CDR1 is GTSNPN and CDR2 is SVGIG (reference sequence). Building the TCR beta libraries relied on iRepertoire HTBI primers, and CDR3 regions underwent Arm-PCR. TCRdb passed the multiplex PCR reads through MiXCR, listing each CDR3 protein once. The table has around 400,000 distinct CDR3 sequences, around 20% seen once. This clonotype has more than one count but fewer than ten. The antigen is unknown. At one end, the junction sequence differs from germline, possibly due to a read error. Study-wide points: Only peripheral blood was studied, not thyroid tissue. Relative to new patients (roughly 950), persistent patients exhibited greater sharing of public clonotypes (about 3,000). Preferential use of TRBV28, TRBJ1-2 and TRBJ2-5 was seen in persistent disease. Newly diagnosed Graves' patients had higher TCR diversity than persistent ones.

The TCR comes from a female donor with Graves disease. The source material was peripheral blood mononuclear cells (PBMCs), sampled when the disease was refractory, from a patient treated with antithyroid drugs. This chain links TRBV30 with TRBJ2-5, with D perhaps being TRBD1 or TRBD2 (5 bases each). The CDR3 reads CAWKVRDPPNF. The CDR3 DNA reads TGTGCCTGGAAAGTGAGGGACCCCCCCAACTTC. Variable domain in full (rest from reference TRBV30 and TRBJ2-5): SQTIHQWPATLVQPVGSPLSLECTVEGTSNPNLYWYRQAAGRGLQLLFYSVGIGQISSEVPQNLSASRPQDRQFILSSKKLLLSDSGFYLCAWKVRDPPNFGPGTRLLVL.